Sequencing of this T cell receptor (beta chain) was carried out in a study of early T cells in non-severe SARS-CoV-2 infection. Overall study: Bulk RNA isolated from unsorted whole blood underwent sequencing; chains were not paired.

This clonotype was observed a few times. As yet, its antigen is unknown. Individual cDNA molecules carried attached unique molecular identifiers. TCRdb called the 5' RACE reads again in MiXCR, with one record for every CDR3 protein. In the table there are approximately 90,000 distinct CDR3 sequences, roughly 11% of which are singletons. The V gene's germline CDR1 is SNHLY and CDR2 FYNNEI. J was trimmed by 7 bases and V by 2 bases; bases with no gene match: 7. The CDR3 has 15 amino acids. Findings and caveats of the study: In VDJdb matching, anti-spike CD8 responses were favored while private and CD4 specificities went missing.

The TCR comes from an adult who was a healthcare worker with PCR-confirmed SARS-CoV-2 infection or an uninfected control (not recorded which). This rearrangement joins TRBV2 to TRBJ2-1, with TRBD2 matching over 8 bases. This specimen consisted of whole blood, obtained at baseline. The CDR3 DNA reads TGTGCCAGCAGTGAAACCCTCGGGGGGGTGAATGAGCAGTTCTTC. Protein: CASSETLGGVNEQFF.